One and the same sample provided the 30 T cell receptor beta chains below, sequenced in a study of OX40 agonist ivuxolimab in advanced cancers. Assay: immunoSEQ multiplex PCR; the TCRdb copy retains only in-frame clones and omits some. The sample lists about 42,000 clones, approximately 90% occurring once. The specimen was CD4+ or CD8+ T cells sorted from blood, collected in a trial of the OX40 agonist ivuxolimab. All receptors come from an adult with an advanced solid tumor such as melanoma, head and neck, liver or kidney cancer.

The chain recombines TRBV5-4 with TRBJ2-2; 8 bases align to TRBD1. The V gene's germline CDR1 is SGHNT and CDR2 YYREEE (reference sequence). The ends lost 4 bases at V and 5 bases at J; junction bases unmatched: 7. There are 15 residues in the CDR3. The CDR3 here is CASSHPGQATGELFF. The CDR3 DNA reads TGTGCCAGCAGCCACCCGGGACAGGCAACCGGGGAGCTGTTTTTT.

The CDR3 DNA follows: TGTGCCAGCAGCCGACTAGCGGAGGGGGAGCAGTTCTTC. This codes for CASSRLAEGEQFF. This chain connects TRBV13 to TRBJ2-1, with 9 bases matching TRBD2. Germline-derived CDR1 and CDR2 are PRHDT and FYEKMQ (reference sequence). The CDR3 contains 13 residues. V was pared by 5 bases and J by 10 bases, with 6 bases of the junction left unmatched.

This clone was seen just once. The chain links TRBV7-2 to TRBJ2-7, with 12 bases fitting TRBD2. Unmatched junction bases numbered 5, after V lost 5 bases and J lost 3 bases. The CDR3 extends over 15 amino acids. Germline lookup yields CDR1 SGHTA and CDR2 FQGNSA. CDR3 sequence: CASSRTSGVNYEQYF. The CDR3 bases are TGTGCCAGCAGCCGGACTAGCGGGGTCAACTACGAGCAGTACTTC.

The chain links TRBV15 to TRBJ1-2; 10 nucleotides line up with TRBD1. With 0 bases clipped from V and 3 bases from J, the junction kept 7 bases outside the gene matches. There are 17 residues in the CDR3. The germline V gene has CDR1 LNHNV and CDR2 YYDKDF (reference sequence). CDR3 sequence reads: CATSRDSGGTGDYGYTF. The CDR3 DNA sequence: TGTGCCACCAGCAGAGATTCTGGGGGGACAGGGGACTATGGCTACACCTTC.

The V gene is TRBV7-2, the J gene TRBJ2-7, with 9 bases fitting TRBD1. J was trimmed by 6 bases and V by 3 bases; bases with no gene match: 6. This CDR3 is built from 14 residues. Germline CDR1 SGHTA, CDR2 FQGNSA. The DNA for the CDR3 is TGTGCCAGCAGCTTTGGACAGGGGTCTAGCGAGCAGTACTTC. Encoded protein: CASSFGQGSSEQYF.

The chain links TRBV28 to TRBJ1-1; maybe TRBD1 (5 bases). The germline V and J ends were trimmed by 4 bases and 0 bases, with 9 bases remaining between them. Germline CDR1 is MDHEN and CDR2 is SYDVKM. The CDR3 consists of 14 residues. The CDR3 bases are TGTGCCAGCAGTTCCGGGGCGGTGAACACTGAAGCTTTCTTT. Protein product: CASSSGAVNTEAFF.

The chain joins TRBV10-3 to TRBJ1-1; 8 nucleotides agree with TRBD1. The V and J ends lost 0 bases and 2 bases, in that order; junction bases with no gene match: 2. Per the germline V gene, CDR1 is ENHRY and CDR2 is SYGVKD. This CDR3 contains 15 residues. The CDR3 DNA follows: TGTGCCATCAGTGAGTCCGACAGGGGAAACACTGAAGCTTTCTTT. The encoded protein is CAISESDRGNTEAFF.

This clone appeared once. This CDR3 reads CASSDGTSGGIDTQYF. CDR3 bases: TGTGCCAGCAGCGATGGGACTAGCGGGGGGATTGATACGCAGTATTTT. The chain couples TRBV9 to TRBJ2-3, with 15 bases fitting TRBD2. The CDR3 is made up of 16 amino acids. After removal of 3 bases from V and 6 bases from J, the junction contained 5 bases not matched to a gene. Germline V CDR1 and CDR2: SGDLS, YYNGEE.

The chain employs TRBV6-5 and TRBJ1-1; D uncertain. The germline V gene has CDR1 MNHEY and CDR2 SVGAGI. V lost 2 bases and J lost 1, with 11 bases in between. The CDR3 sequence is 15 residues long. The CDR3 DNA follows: TGTGCCAGCAGTTACCAGTACCACGGGAACACTGAAGCTTTCTTT. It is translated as CASSYQYHGNTEAFF.

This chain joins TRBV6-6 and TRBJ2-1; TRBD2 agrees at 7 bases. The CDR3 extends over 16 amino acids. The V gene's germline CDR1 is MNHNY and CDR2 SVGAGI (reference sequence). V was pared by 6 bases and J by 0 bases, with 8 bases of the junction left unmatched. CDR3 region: CASSQSGASSYNEQFF. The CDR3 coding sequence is TGTGCCAGCAGCCAAAGCGGGGCCAGCTCCTACAATGAGCAGTTCTTC.

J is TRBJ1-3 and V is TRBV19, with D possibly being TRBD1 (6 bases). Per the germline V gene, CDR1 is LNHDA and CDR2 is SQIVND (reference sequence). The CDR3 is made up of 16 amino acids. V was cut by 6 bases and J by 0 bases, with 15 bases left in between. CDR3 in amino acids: CASSPEDRSSGNTIYF. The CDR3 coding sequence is TGTGCCAGTAGCCCCGAGGACAGAAGCTCTGGAAACACCATATATTTT.

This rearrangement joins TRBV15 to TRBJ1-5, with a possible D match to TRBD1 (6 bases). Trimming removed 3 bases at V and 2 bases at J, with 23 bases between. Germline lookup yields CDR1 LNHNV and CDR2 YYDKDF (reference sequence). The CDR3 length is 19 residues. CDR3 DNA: TGTGCCACCAGCAGCTCCTGGGGGGGAGGGGGACTTCGCAATCAGCCCCAGCATTTT. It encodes CATSSSWGGGGLRNQPQHF.

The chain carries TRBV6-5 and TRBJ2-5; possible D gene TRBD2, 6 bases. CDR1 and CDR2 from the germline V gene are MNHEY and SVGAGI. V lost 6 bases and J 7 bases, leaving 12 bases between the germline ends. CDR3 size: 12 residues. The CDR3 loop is CASSPVGGTQYF. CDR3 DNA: TGTGCCAGCAGCCCCGTGGGGGGGACCCAGTACTTC.

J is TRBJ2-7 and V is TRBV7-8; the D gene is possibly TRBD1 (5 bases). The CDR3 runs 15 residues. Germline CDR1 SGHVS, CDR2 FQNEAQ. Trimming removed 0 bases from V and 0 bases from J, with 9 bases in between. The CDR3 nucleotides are TGTGCCAGCAGCTTAGCCCAGGGCCTCTCCTACGAGCAGTACTTC. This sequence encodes CASSLAQGLSYEQYF.

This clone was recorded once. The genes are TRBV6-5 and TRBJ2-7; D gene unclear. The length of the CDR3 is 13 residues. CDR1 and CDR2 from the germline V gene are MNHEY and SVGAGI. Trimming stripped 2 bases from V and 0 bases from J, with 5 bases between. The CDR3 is CASSYLHSYEQYF. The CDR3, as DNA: TGTGCCAGCAGTTACCTACACTCCTACGAGCAGTACTTC.

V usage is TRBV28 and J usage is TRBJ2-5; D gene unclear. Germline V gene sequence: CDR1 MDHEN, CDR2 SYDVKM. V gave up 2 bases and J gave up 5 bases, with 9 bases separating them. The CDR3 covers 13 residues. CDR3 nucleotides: TGTGCCAGCAGTTTAGTGAATTTGGAGACCCAGTACTTC. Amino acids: CASSLVNLETQYF.

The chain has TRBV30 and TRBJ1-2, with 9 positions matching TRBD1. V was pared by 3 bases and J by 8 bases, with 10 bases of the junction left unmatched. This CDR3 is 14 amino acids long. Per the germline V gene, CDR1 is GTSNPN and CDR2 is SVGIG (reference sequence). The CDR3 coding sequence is TGTGCCTGGAGGCTACAGGGGGCAAGGGGAGGCTACACCTTC. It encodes CAWRLQGARGGYTF.

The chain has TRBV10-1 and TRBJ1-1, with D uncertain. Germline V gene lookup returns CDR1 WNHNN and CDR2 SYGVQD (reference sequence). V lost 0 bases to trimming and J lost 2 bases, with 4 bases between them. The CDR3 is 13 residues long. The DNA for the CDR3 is TGCGCCAGCAGTGAGTCGATAAACACTGAAGCTTTCTTT. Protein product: CASSESINTEAFF.

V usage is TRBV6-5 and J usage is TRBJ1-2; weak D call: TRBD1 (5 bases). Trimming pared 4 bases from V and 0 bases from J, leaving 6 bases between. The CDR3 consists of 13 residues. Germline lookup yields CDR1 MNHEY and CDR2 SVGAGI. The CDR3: CASSSTANYGYTF. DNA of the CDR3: TGTGCCAGCAGTTCGACAGCTAACTATGGCTACACCTTC.

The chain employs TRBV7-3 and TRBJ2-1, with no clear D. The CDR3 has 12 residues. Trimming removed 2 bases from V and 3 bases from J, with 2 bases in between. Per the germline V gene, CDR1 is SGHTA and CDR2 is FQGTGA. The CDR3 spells CASSLRYNEQFF. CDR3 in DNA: TGTGCCAGCAGCTTACGCTACAATGAGCAGTTCTTC.

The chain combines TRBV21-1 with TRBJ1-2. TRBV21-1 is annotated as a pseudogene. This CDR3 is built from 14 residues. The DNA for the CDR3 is TGTGCCAGCAGCTATGCCCCGGACCACTATGGCTACACCTTC. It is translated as CASSYAPDHYGYTF.

CDR3 residues: CASSYWAEGAKNIQYF. CDR3 nucleotide sequence: TGTGCCAGCAGTTATTGGGCAGAAGGAGCCAAAAACATTCAGTACTTC. The rearrangement joins TRBV27 to TRBJ2-4, with D unresolved. V lost 4 bases, J lost 0 bases, and 13 bases lay in between. The CDR3 has 16 amino acids. Germline assignment: CDR1 MNHEY and CDR2 SMNVEV (reference sequence).

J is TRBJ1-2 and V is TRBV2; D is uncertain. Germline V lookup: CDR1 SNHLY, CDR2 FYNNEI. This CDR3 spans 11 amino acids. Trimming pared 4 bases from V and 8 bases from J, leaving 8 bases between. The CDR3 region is CASSVGFGYTF. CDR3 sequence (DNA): TGTGCCAGCAGTGTGGGGTTCGGCTACACCTTC.

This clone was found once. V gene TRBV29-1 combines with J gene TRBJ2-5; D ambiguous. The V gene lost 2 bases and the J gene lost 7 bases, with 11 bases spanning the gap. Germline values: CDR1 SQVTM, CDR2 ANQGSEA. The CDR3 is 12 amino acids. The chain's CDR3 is CSVEFAAMTQYF. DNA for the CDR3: TGCAGCGTTGAATTTGCCGCGATGACCCAGTACTTC.

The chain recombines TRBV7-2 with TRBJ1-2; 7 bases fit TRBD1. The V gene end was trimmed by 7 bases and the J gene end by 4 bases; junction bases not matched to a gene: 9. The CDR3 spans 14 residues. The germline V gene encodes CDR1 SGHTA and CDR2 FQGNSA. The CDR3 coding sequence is TGTGCCAGCACAGGGACAGCCAACCTCTATGGCTACACCTTC. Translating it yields CASTGTANLYGYTF.

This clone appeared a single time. CDR3 amino acids: CASSLGGALTEAFF. CDR3 DNA sequence: TGTGCCAGCAGTTTAGGGGGAGCCCTCACTGAAGCTTTCTTT. This sequence joins TRBV28 and TRBJ1-1, with D perhaps TRBD1 (5 bases). Germline assignment: CDR1 MDHEN and CDR2 SYDVKM. V gave up 2 bases and J gave up 4 bases, with 11 bases separating them. The CDR3 totals 14 residues. The variable domain in full, with the rest retrieved from reference TRBV28 and TRBJ1-1, is DVKVTQSSRYLVKRTGEKVFLECVQDMDHENMFWYRQDPGLGLRLIYFSYDVKMKEKGDIPEGYSVSREKKERFSLILESASTNQTSMYLCASSLGGALTEAFFGQGTRLTVV.

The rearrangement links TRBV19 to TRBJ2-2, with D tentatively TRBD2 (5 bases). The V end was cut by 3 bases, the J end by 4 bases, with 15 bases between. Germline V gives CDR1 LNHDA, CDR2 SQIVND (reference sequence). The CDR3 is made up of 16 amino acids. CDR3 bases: TGTGCCAGTAGTATGAGGAGGAGCTTCCCCACCGGGGAGCTGTTTTTT. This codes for CASSMRRSFPTGELFF.

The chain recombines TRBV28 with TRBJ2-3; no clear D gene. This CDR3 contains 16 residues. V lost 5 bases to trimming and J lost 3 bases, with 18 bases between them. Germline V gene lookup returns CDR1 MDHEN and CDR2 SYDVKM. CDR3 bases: TGTGCCAGCAGTCGATTGGGCCTCATGGGGACAGATACGCAGTATTTT. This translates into CASSRLGLMGTDTQYF.

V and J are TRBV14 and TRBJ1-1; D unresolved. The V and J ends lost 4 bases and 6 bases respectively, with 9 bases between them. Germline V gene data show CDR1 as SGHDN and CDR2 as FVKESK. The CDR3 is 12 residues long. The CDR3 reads CASSPLPPEAFF. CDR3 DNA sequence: TGTGCCAGCAGCCCCTTACCACCTGAAGCTTTCTTT.

DNA of the CDR3: TGTGCCAGCAGCTTGGGGAGTGAAAAACTGTTTTTT. It encodes CASSLGSEKLFF. The rearrangement uses TRBV2 and TRBJ1-4, with D unclear. This CDR3 is built from 12 residues. Trimming stripped 6 bases from V and 7 bases from J, with 9 bases between. Germline CDR1 is SNHLY and CDR2 is FYNNEI.